A single TCR beta chain is shown here with its context. The target antigen is unknown. The sample belongs to a study of lymphopenia after photon versus proton radiotherapy. Clones were read by immunoSEQ multiplex PCR, and TCRdb kept only the in-frame ones, dropping some. The sample comprises roughly 7,900 clones, roughly nine tenths of which are singletons, and around 3% rests with the top ten. Notes on the study in general: Larger post-nadir TCR diversity loss correlated inversely with survival in deceased patients.

In germline, CDR1 is KGHSH, CDR2 LQKENI. The CDR3 runs to 15 residues. The source was peripheral blood, collected from a patient treated with photon-based radiotherapy. The J gene is TRBJ2-5, the V gene TRBV18; D is possibly TRBD1 (6 bases). TRBJ2-7 matches the DNA end more closely, so the J call is doubtful. The sequence was obtained from a woman aged 65 to 85 with pancreatic cancer. The CDR3 region is CASSPKRTAHYEQYF. In DNA form, the CDR3 reads TGTGCCAGCTCACCTAAGCGGACAGCACACTACGAGCAGTACTTC.